The entry below describes one T cell receptor beta chain. Its target is not known. Clones were sequenced by immunoSEQ multiplex PCR, and TCRdb holds only the in-frame ones, with some missing. The repertoire holds about 410 clones, with 83% as singletons. These data belong to a study of the immune and genomic landscape of osteosarcoma. Study in general: Pediatric and adult high-grade osteosarcoma patients, median diagnosis age approximately 26. Most patients, approximately 72%, had localized disease at diagnosis. Study results and limitations: Clonality was higher in immune-hot C3 than cold C1, yet still low. A single dominant hyperexpanded clone appeared in five cases, each with <100 clonotypes.

V shed 4 bases, J shed 4 bases, and the junction held 14 bases outside the gene matches. The germline V gene encodes CDR1 LGHNA and CDR2 YNFKEQ. The CDR3 loop spans 18 amino acids. The source of this sequence is a woman between 18 and 30 years old with osteosarcoma. The chain employs TRBV4-2 and TRBJ2-7; TRBD2 aligns across 12 bases. Sequencing input: tumor tissue from a local recurrence in the humerus. CDR3 DNA: TGTGCCAGCAGCCTGCCATCTAGCGGGGGGGCCGATCGGTACGAGCAGTACTTC. Its protein product is CASSLPSSGGADRYEQYF.